Following are 23 T cell receptor beta chains from one sample sequenced in a study of identical twins. MiXCR was run by TCRdb on the 5' RACE reads, yielding one entry per CDR3 protein. Among 460,000 or so distinct CDR3 sequences, 13% to 15% were seen once, and the ten largest hold about 0.52%. These records were also assigned to another study, of yellow fever vaccine responses in identical twins.

Sequencing was done on a sample of CD4+ T cells sorted from blood. Receptors originate from a young woman in good health.

The chain is built from TRBV12-3 or TRBV12-4 and TRBJ2-7; D not resolved. The CDR3 has 14 residues. Trimming removed 3 bases at V and 4 bases at J, with 13 bases between. The CDR3 protein is CASSFQVTVYEQYF. In DNA, the CDR3 is TGTGCCAGCAGTTTCCAAGTGACCGTGTACGAGCAGTACTTC.

CDR3 residues: CSARTGGMETQYF. CDR3 nucleotides: TGCAGCGCACGGACAGGGGGCATGGAGACCCAGTACTTC. V gene TRBV29-1 combines with J gene TRBJ2-5; 11 positions match TRBD1. The germline CDR1 and CDR2 sequences are SQVTM and ANQGSEA. Trimming took 7 bases from V and 5 from J; bases not matched to a gene: 6. The CDR3 runs to 13 residues.

This clonotype occurred a few times. The rearrangement uses TRBV19 and TRBJ2-1; perhaps TRBD2 as D (5 bases). Germline loops: CDR1 LNHDA, CDR2 SQIVND (reference sequence). The CDR3 is 14 amino acids. Trimming cost V 5 bases and J 5 bases, with 13 bases left between them. This CDR3 is CASSPWTGNNEQFF. The CDR3 DNA reads as TGTGCCAGTAGTCCCTGGACTGGTAACAATGAGCAGTTCTTC. Supplemented by reference TRBV19 and TRBJ2-1, the full variable domain reads DGGITQSPKYLFRKEGQNVTLSCEQNLNHDAMYWYRQDPGQGLRLIYYSQIVNDFQKGDIAEGYSVSREKKESFPLTVTSAQKNPTAFYLCASSPWTGNNEQFFGPGTRLTVL.

The chain employs TRBV19 and TRBJ2-1; possible D gene TRBD1, 5 bases. Germline CDR1 reads LNHDA; CDR2 reads SQIVND (reference sequence). V gave up 7 bases and J gave up 2 bases, with 15 bases separating them. This CDR3 comprises 15 residues. The CDR3 here is CASIGNRSPYNEQFF. CDR3 nucleotide sequence: TGTGCCAGTATTGGGAACAGGAGCCCCTACAATGAGCAGTTCTTC.

J is TRBJ2-1 and V is TRBV20-1, with TRBD2 matching over 12 bases. Germline CDR1 is DFQATT and CDR2 is SNEGSKA (reference sequence). The CDR3 runs to 18 residues. Trimming cost V 3 bases and J 9 bases; bases outside gene matches: 18. CDR3 nucleotides: TGCAGTGCTAGTCGGCCGCGAAGGACTAGCGGGACGTTGGGTGAGCAGTTCTTC. It translates to CSASRPRRTSGTLGEQFF.

This clonotype was found a few times. This chain connects TRBV6-1 to TRBJ1-2, with D uncertain. The CDR3 contains 14 residues. From germline, CDR1 is MNHNS and CDR2 SASEGT. Trimming removed 3 bases from V and 4 bases from J, with 12 bases in between. The CDR3 DNA sequence: TGTGCCAGCAGTGACCCGGGCGGCGTCTATGGCTACACCTTC. Its protein is CASSDPGGVYGYTF.

This sequence joins TRBV30 and TRBJ2-3, with no clear D. Trimming took 2 bases from V and 5 from J, leaving 5 bases between them. Germline CDR1 GTSNPN, CDR2 SVGIG (reference sequence). This CDR3 region has 11 residues. CDR3 loop: CAWSPEDTQYF. The CDR3, as DNA: TGTGCCTGGAGTCCTGAAGATACGCAGTATTTT.

This clonotype occurred a few times. V and J are TRBV7-2 and TRBJ2-2; D unclear. CDR1 and CDR2 from the germline V gene are SGHTA and FQGNSA. The CDR3 covers 15 residues. The V gene lost 8 bases and the J gene lost 1 base, with 14 bases spanning the gap. CDR3 coding DNA: TGTGCCAGCGCCAACCTGGGTATGAACACCGGGGAGCTGTTTTTT. Encoded protein: CASANLGMNTGELFF.

This clonotype was found many times. V and J are TRBV7-8 and TRBJ1-4; tentative D call: TRBD1 (5 bases). Trimming shortened V by 5 bases and J by 0 bases, and 13 bases separated the two germline ends. This CDR3 has 16 residues. CDR1 and CDR2 from the germline V gene are SGHVS and FQNEAQ. CDR3 sequence: CASSPSTGATNEKLFF. CDR3 in DNA: TGTGCCAGCAGCCCAAGTACAGGCGCAACTAATGAAAAACTGTTTTTT.

The V gene is TRBV20-1, the J gene TRBJ2-2; D possibly corresponds to TRBD1 (6 bases). Germline assignment: CDR1 DFQATT and CDR2 SNEGSKA (reference sequence). The CDR3 contains 14 residues. Trimming took off 3 bases at V and 5 bases at J, with 13 bases between the two ends. The CDR3: CSARGAPRTGELFF. DNA of the CDR3: TGCAGTGCTAGGGGGGCCCCGAGGACCGGGGAGCTGTTTTTT.

The chain combines TRBV24-1 with TRBJ2-6, with D hard to call. Trimming cost V 4 bases and J 0 bases, with 9 bases left between them. This CDR3 is built from 16 residues. Germline CDR1 and CDR2: KGHDR and SFDVKD. CDR3 sequence reads: CATSDRPSSGANVLTF. The CDR3 bases are TGTGCCACCAGTGACCGTCCTAGCTCTGGGGCCAACGTCCTGACTTTC.

The chain couples TRBV7-2 to TRBJ2-1; 8 bases fit TRBD1. The CDR3 is 17 residues long. From germline, CDR1 is SGHTA and CDR2 FQGNSA. The V gene end was trimmed by 0 bases and the J gene end by 6 bases; junction bases not matched to a gene: 10. CDR3 DNA: TGTGCCAGCAGCTTAGCGAGGTCCAGGGGGCGCTTCAATGAGCAGTTCTTC. It encodes CASSLARSRGRFNEQFF.

This clonotype was detected a few times. This chain connects TRBV12-3 or TRBV12-4 to TRBJ1-4, with 9 bases aligning to TRBD1. The CDR3 has 12 amino acids. The V segment lost 3 bases and the J segment 11 bases; nucleotides outside the gene matches: 1. The CDR3 region is CASSFGQGKLFF. CDR3 in DNA: TGTGCCAGCAGTTTTGGACAGGGGAAACTGTTTTTT.

This clonotype was seen a handful of times. The chain is built from TRBV5-1 and TRBJ1-1, with TRBD1 matching 7 bases. Per the germline V gene, CDR1 is SGHRS and CDR2 is YFSETQ. V gave up 4 bases and J gave up 0 bases; unmatched junction bases: 6. This CDR3 is built from 15 residues. In nucleotides, the CDR3 is TGCGCCAGCAGCCGGACAGGAGTGATGAACACTGAAGCTTTCTTT. This gives the protein CASSRTGVMNTEAFF.

V and J are TRBV18 and TRBJ2-3, with 8 bases fitting TRBD1. V lost 1 base and J lost 7; bases outside the gene matches: 13. The germline CDR1 and CDR2 sequences are KGHSH and LQKENI. The CDR3 is 17 amino acids. The CDR3: CASSPQSGGHRGNTQYF. DNA for the CDR3: TGTGCCAGCTCACCACAGTCAGGGGGCCACCGGGGGAATACGCAGTATTTT.

This clonotype turned up a few times. V is TRBV20-1 and J is TRBJ1-5, with TRBD1 as a possible D gene (5 bases). The CDR3 is 12 residues long. Deletions cut 6 bases from V and 5 bases from J, with 11 bases between. Germline CDR1 DFQATT, CDR2 SNEGSKA (reference sequence). The CDR3 coding sequence is TGCAGTGCCTTGGACAACCATCAGCCCCAGCATTTT. This translates into CSALDNHQPQHF.

The chain joins TRBV10-3 to TRBJ2-3, with TRBD2 identical over 9 bases. V trimming: 10 bases; J trimming: 0 bases; junction bases outside the gene matches: 2. Germline CDR1 ENHRY, CDR2 SYGVKD. The CDR3 extends over 13 amino acids. The CDR3 region is CATTSGSTDTQYF. CDR3 sequence (DNA): TGTGCCACAACTAGCGGGAGCACAGATACGCAGTATTTT.

This clonotype has more than one count but fewer than ten. The V call is TRBV24-1, the J call TRBJ2-4; the match to TRBD1 covers 11 bases. This CDR3 comprises 15 residues. The J segment lost 8 bases and the V segment lost 2 bases, leaving 4 bases of the junction unmatched. Germline-derived CDR1 and CDR2 are KGHDR and SFDVKD. In DNA form, the CDR3 reads TGTGCCACCAGTGATTGGGACAGGGGGATGGACATTCAGTACTTC. Protein: CATSDWDRGMDIQYF.

CDR3 DNA: TGTGCCAGCTCACCAACTAGCGAGAACACCGGGGAGCTGTTTTTT. Protein product: CASSPTSENTGELFF. The genes are TRBV18 and TRBJ2-2; TRBD2 matches at 7 bases. In germline, CDR1 is KGHSH, CDR2 LQKENI. CDR3 length: 15 residues. The V segment lost 2 bases and the J segment 1 base; nucleotides outside the gene matches: 1.

This clonotype was found a few times. The V gene is TRBV6-4, the J gene TRBJ2-3; possibly TRBD1 for D (6 bases). Trimming pared 6 bases from V and 2 bases from J, leaving 12 bases between. CDR3 length: 14 residues. CDR1 is MRHNA, CDR2 SNTAGT, per germline. The CDR3 here is CASRHRVLTDTQYF. CDR3 sequence (DNA): TGTGCCAGCAGGCACAGGGTCCTCACAGATACGCAGTATTTT.

The V and J genes are TRBV20-1 and TRBJ2-1, with TRBD2 matching 9 bases. Germline lookup yields CDR1 DFQATT and CDR2 SNEGSKA (reference sequence). The CDR3 length is 15 residues. The J segment lost 6 bases and the V segment lost 6 bases, leaving 12 bases of the junction unmatched. The CDR3 region is CSAMGSGSISNEQFF. CDR3 bases: TGCAGTGCAATGGGTAGCGGGAGTATAAGCAATGAGCAGTTCTTC.

This clonotype came up a few times. The chain employs TRBV5-1 and TRBJ2-1, with 8 nucleotides matching TRBD2. Germline values: CDR1 SGHRS, CDR2 YFSETQ. This CDR3 comprises 15 residues. The V gene end was trimmed by 0 bases and the J gene end by 7 bases; junction bases not matched to a gene: 6. The DNA of the CDR3 is TGCGCCAGCAGCTTGGACGGGAGGGCCTGGAATGAGCAGTTCTTC. Its protein product is CASSLDGRAWNEQFF.

This chain connects TRBV21-1 to TRBJ2-3; the D segment call TRBD2 is taken from the table without a DNA check. TRBV21-1 is a pseudogene. The CDR3 spans 18 residues. Here the CDR3 DNA reads TGTGCCAGCAGCAAAGTATGTCAACTAGCGGGGAGCACAGATACGCAGTATTTT. Residues: CASSKVCQLAGSTDTQYF.